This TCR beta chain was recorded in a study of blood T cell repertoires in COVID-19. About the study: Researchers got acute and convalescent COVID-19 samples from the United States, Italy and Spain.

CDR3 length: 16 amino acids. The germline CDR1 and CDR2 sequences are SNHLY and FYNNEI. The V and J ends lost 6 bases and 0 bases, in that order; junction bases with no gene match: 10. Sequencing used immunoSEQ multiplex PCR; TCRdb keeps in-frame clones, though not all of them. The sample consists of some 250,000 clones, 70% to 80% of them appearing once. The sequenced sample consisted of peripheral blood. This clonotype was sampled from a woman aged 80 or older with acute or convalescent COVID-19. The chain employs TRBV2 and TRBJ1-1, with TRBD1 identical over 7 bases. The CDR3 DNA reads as TGTGCCAGCAGAGATGTTCCCGGGACAGTGAACACTGAAGCTTTCTTT. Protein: CASRDVPGTVNTEAFF.